This record looks at one T cell receptor beta chain sequence and its context. The data were produced by immunoSEQ multiplex PCR, yet TCRdb's version contains in-frame clones alone and is incomplete. This table holds about 64,000 clones, about 96% found once. CDR1 is PRHDT and CDR2 is FYEKMQ in the germline V gene (reference sequence). V lost 1 base, J lost 4 bases, and 13 bases lay in between. CDR3 length equals 15 residues. The entry originates in a study of siplizumab effects on memory and regulatory T cells. This sequence was found in a human donor in good health. The rearrangement links TRBV13 to TRBJ1-1; possible D gene TRBD1, 5 bases. The specimen was naive CD8+ T cells sorted from blood. The CDR3 loop is CASSLEGTLSTEAFF. The CDR3 coding sequence is TGTGCCAGCAGCTTAGAAGGGACTTTGAGCACTGAAGCTTTCTTT.